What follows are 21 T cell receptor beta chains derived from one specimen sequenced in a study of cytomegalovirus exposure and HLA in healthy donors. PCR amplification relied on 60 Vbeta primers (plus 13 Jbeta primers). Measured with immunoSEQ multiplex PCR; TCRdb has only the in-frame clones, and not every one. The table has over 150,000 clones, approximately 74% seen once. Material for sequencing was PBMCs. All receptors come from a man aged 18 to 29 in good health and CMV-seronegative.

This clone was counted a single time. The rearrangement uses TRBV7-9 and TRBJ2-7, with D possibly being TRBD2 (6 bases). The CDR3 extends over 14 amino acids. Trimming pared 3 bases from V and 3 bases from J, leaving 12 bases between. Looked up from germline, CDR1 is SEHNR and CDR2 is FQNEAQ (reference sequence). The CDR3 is CASSFRDLNYEQYV. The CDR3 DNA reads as TGTGCCAGCAGCTTCCGGGACTTAAACTACGAGCAGTACGTC.

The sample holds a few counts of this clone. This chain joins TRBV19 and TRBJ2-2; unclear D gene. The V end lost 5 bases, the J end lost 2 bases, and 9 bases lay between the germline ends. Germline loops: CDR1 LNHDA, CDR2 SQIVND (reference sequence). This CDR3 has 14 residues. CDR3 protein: CASSLSGNTGELFF. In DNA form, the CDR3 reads TGTGCCAGTAGTTTGTCGGGTAACACCGGGGAGCTGTTTTTT.

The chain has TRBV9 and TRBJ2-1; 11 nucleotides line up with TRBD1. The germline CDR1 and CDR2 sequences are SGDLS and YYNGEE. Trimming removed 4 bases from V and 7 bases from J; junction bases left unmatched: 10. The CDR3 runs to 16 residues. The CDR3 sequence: CASSLRGTGGWNEQFF. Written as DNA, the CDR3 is TGTGCCAGCAGCCTTCGGGGGACAGGGGGGTGGAATGAGCAGTTCTTC.

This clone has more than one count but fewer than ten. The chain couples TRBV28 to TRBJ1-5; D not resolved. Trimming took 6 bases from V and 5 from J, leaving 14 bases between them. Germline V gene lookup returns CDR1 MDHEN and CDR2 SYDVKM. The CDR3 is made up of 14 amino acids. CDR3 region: CASRPHRRDQPQHF. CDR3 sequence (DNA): TGTGCCAGCAGACCACATCGGAGGGATCAGCCCCAGCATTTT.

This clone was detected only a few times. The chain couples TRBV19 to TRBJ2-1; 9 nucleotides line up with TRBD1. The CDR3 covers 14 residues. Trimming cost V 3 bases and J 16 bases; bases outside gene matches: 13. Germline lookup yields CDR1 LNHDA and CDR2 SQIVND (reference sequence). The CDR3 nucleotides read TGTGCCAGTAGTATCTATCCGGGACAGGGTCAAACTTTCTTC. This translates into CASSIYPGQGQTFF.

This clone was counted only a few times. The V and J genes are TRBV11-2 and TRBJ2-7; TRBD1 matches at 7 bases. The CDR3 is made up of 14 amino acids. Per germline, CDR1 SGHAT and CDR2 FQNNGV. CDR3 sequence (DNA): TGTGCCAGCAGCTTAGCCGGTCCTAATGGGGGACAGAACGTC. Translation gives CASSLAGPNGGQNV.

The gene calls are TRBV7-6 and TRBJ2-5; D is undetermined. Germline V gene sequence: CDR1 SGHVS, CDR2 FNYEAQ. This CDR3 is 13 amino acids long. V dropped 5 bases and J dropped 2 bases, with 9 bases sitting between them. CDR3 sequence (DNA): TGTGCCAGCAGCGTCGTTTTGCAAGAGACCCAGTACTTC. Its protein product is CASSVVLQETQYF.

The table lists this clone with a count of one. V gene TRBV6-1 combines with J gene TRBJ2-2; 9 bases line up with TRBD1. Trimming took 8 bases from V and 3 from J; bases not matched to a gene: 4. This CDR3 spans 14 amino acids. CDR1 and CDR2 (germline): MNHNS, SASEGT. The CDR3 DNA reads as TGTGCCAGCTTGGACAGGGGCCACACCGGGGAGCTGTTTTTT. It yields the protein CASLDRGHTGELFF.

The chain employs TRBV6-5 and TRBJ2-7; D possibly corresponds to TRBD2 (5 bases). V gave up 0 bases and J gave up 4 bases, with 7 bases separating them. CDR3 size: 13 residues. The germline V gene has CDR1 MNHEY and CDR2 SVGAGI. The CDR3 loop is CASSYSTGYEQYF. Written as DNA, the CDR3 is TGTGCCAGCAGTTACTCGACGGGGTACGAGCAGTACTTC.

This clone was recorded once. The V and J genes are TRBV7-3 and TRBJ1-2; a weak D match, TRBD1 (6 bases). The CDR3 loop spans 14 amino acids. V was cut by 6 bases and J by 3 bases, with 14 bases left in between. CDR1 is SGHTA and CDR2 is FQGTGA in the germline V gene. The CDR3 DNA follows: TGTGCCAGCAGGTGGACAGCCGCGGACTATGGCTACACCTTC. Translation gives CASRWTAADYGYTF.

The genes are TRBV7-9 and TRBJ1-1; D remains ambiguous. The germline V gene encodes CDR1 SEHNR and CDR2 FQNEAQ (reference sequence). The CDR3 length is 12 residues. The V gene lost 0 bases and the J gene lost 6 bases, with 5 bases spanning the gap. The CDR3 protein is CASSLARSEAFF. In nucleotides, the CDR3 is TGTGCCAGCAGCTTAGCCCGGTCTGAAGCTTTCTTT. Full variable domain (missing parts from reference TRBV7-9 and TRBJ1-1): DTGVSQNPRHKITKRGQNVTFRCDPISEHNRLYWYRQTLGQGPEFLTYFQNEAQLEKSRLLSDRFSAERPKGSFSTLEIQRTEQGDSAMYLCASSLARSEAFFGQGTRLTVV.

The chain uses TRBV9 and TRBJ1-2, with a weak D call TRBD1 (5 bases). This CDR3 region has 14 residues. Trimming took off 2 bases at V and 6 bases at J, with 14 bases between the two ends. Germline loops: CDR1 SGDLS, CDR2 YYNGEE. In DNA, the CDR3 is TGTGCCAGCAGCGTCGGAAGGGGCTTGGATGGCTACACCTTC. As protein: CASSVGRGLDGYTF.

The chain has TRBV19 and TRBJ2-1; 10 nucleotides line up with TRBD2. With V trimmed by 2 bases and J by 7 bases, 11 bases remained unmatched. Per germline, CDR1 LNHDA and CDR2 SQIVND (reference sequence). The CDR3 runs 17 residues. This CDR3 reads CASSIMWSGGAGNEQFF. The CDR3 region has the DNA TGTGCCAGTAGTATAATGTGGAGCGGGGGGGCCGGGAATGAGCAGTTCTTC. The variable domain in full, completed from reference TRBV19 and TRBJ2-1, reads DGGITQSPKYLFRKEGQNVTLSCEQNLNHDAMYWYRQDPGQGLRLIYYSQIVNDFQKGDIAEGYSVSREKKESFPLTVTSAQKNPTAFYLCASSIMWSGGAGNEQFFGPGTRLTVL.

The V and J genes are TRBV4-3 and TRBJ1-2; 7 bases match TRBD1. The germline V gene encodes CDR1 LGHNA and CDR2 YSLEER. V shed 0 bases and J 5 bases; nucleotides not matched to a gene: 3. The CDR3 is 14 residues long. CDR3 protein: CASSQDRGQYGYTF. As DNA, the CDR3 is TGCGCCAGCAGCCAAGATAGGGGGCAATATGGCTACACCTTC.

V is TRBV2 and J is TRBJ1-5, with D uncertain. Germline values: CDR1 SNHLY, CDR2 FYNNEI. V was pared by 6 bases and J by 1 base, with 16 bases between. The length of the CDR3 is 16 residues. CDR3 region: CASRTLAEPSNQPQHF. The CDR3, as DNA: TGTGCCAGCAGGACCTTAGCGGAGCCAAGCAATCAGCCCCAGCATTTT.

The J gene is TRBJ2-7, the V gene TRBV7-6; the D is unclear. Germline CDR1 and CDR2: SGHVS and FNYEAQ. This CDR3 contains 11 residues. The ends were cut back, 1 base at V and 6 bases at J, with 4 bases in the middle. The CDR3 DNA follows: TGTGCCAGCAGCTTAGGAGTCGAGCAGTACTTC. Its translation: CASSLGVEQYF. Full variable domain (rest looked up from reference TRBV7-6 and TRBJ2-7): GAGVSQSPRYKVTKRGQDVALRCDPISGHVSLYWYRQALGQGPEFLTYFNYEAQQDKSGLPNDRFSAERPEGSISTLTIQRTEQRDSAMYRCASSLGVEQYFGPGTRLTVT.

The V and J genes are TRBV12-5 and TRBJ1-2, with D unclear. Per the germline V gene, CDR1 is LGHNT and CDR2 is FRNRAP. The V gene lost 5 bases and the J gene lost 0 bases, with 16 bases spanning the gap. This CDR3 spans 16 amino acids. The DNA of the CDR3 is TGTGCTAGTGGTGCATACAGATCAGAAGCTAACTATGGCTACACCTTC. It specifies CASGAYRSEANYGYTF.

DNA for the CDR3: TGTGCCAGCAGCTTGGGGGGGACAGGAGACACAGATACGCAGTATTTT. This gives the protein CASSLGGTGDTDTQYF. The J gene is TRBJ2-3, the V gene TRBV5-5; 8 bases match TRBD1. Trimming at V came to 0 bases and at J to 2 bases, leaving 5 bases not matched to a gene. There are 16 residues in the CDR3. The germline V gene has CDR1 SGHKS and CDR2 YYEKEE (reference sequence).

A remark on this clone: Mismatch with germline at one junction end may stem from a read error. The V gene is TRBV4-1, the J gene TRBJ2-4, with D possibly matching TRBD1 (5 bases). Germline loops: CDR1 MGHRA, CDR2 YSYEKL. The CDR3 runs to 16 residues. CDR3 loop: CASSPPLGEAKNSQYF. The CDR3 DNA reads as TGCGCCAGCAGCCCCCCCCTAGGGGAAGCCAAAAACAGTCAGTACTTC.

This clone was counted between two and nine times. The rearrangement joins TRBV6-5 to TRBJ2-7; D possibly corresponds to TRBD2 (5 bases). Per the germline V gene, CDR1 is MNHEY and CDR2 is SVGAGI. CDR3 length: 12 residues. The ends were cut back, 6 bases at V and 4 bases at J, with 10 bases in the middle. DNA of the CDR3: TGTGCCAGCAGGACGGGATCGTACGAGCAGTACTTC. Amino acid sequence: CASRTGSYEQYF.

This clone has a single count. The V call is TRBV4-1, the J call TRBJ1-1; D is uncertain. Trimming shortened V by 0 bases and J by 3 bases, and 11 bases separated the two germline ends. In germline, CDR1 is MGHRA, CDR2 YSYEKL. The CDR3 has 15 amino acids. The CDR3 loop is CASSQDRRAYTEAFF. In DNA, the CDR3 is TGCGCCAGCAGCCAAGATCGGCGGGCCTACACTGAAGCTTTCTTT.